These T cell receptor beta chains were read from a single sample in a study of shared clonotypes between healthy human individuals. This table comes from immunoSEQ multiplex PCR, and its TCRdb copy is limited to in-frame clones, with some not included. This sample carries about 2 million clones, around 95% of them seen once, and the ten largest clones take approximately 0.13%. Sequenced input: naive CD4+ T cells sorted from blood. The receptors stem from a man between 18 and 29 years old in good health. The CDR3 runs from the conserved cysteine through the conserved F or W. D genes are given only for firm matches. Some rows have no size entry. The others give once, few or many, or a class for an expanded clone.

j_gene: TRBJ1-2
abundance: NA
d_gene: NA
v_gene: TRBV6-5
len: 15
CDR3aa: CASSRGGALNYGYTF
CDR3nt: TGTGCCAGCAGCCGCGGGGGGGCGCTTAACTATGGCTACACCTTC

j_gene: TRBJ2-7
abundance: NA
d_gene: TRBD1
v_gene: TRBV19
len: 14
CDR3aa: CASSIKAGGYEQYF
CDR3nt: TGTGCCAGTAGTATCAAAGCAGGGGGTTACGAGCAGTACTTC

j_gene: TRBJ2-5
abundance: NA
d_gene: TRBD1
v_gene: TRBV15
len: 16
CDR3aa: CATRLRTGGWQETQYF
CDR3nt: TGTGCCACCAGACTAAGGACAGGGGGTTGGCAAGAGACCCAGTACTTC

j_gene: TRBJ2-1
abundance: NA
d_gene: NA
v_gene: TRBV11-2
len: 13
CDR3aa: CASSLDQQGRGFF
CDR3nt: TGTGCCAGCAGCTTAGATCAGCAGGGACGGGGGTTCTTC

j_gene: TRBJ1-1
abundance: NA
d_gene: NA
v_gene: TRBV9
len: 15
CDR3aa: CASSASSAPVAEAFF
CDR3nt: TGTGCCAGCAGCGCCAGCAGCGCACCCGTGGCTGAAGCTTTCTTT

j_gene: TRBJ1-2
abundance: NA
d_gene: NA
v_gene: TRBV19
len: 15
CDR3aa: CASSTRKNLVMGYTF
CDR3nt: TGTGCCAGTAGTACCCGAAAGAATTTGGTTATGGGCTACACCTTC

j_gene: TRBJ1-3
abundance: NA
d_gene: NA
v_gene: TRBV4-1
len: 13
CDR3aa: CASKGVSGNTIYF
CDR3nt: TGCGCCAGCAAAGGAGTCTCTGGAAACACCATATATTTT

j_gene: TRBJ2-5
abundance: NA
d_gene: TRBD2
v_gene: TRBV6-1
len: 15
CDR3aa: CASRSGGLAGGTQYF
CDR3nt: TGTGCCAGCAGATCAGGAGGGCTAGCGGGGGGGACCCAGTACTTC

j_gene: TRBJ1-1
abundance: NA
d_gene: NA
v_gene: TRBV19
len: 18
CDR3aa: CASSIVGEVPVPDTEAFF
CDR3nt: TGTGCCAGTAGTATCGTGGGCGAGGTCCCTGTCCCCGACACTGAAGCTTTCTTT

j_gene: TRBJ1-1
abundance: NA
d_gene: NA
v_gene: TRBV5-6
len: 13
CDR3aa: CASSWGQNTEAFF
CDR3nt: TGTGCCAGCAGCTGGGGGCAGAACACTGAAGCTTTCTTT

j_gene: TRBJ2-1
abundance: NA
d_gene: NA
v_gene: TRBV7-9
len: 17
CDR3aa: CASSLGSVVQEKNEQFF
CDR3nt: TGTGCCAGCAGCTTAGGGTCGGTTGTTCAAGAGAAGAATGAGCAGTTCTTC

j_gene: TRBJ2-7
abundance: NA
d_gene: NA
v_gene: TRBV30
len: 11
CDR3aa: CAWSLTYEQYF
CDR3nt: TGTGCCTGGAGTTTGACCTACGAGCAGTACTTC

j_gene: TRBJ2-3
abundance: NA
d_gene: NA
v_gene: TRBV21-1
len: 15
CDR3aa: CAISGTHNSTDTQYF
CDR3nt: TGTGCCATCTCGGGGACCCACAATAGCACAGATACGCAGTATTTT

j_gene: TRBJ2-7
abundance: NA
d_gene: NA
v_gene: TRBV23-1
len: 17
CDR3aa: CASSQTGVRDNTYEQYF
CDR3nt: TGCGCCAGCAGTCAGACCGGGGTAAGGGACAACACCTACGAGCAGTACTTC

j_gene: TRBJ2-2
abundance: NA
d_gene: NA
v_gene: TRBV2
len: 14
CDR3aa: CASSGGRYTGELFF
CDR3nt: TGTGCCAGCAGCGGGGGGCGATACACCGGGGAGCTGTTTTTT

j_gene: TRBJ2-3
abundance: NA
d_gene: NA
v_gene: TRBV7-2
len: 13
CDR3aa: CASSTRAQDTQYF
CDR3nt: TGTGCCAGCAGTACCCGGGCACAAGATACGCAGTATTTT

j_gene: TRBJ1-2
abundance: NA
d_gene: NA
v_gene: TRBV19
len: 13
CDR3aa: CASSISGREGYTF
CDR3nt: TGTGCCAGTAGTATTTCAGGGCGAGAGGGCTACACCTTC

j_gene: TRBJ2-7
abundance: NA
d_gene: TRBD2
v_gene: TRBV7-2
len: 13
CDR3aa: CASSLVAGNEQYF
CDR3nt: TGTGCCAGCAGCTTAGTAGCGGGCAACGAGCAGTACTTC

j_gene: TRBJ1-5
abundance: NA
d_gene: NA
v_gene: TRBV19
len: 18
CDR3aa: CASSIASIGQVSNQPQHF
CDR3nt: TGTGCCAGTAGTATAGCTTCGATTGGGCAGGTTAGCAATCAGCCCCAGCATTTT

j_gene: TRBJ2-5
abundance: NA
d_gene: TRBD2
v_gene: TRBV9
len: 15
CDR3aa: CASSTLAGVQETQYF
CDR3nt: TGTGCCAGCAGCACACTAGCGGGAGTCCAAGAGACCCAGTACTTC

j_gene: TRBJ2-7
abundance: once
d_gene: NA
v_gene: TRBV4-1
len: 14
CDR3aa: CASSQAGTGYEQYF
CDR3nt: TGCGCCAGCAGCCAAGCCGGAACAGGCTACGAGCAGTACTTC

j_gene: TRBJ2-5
abundance: NA
d_gene: NA
v_gene: TRBV18
len: 14
CDR3aa: CASSHPGNQETQYF
CDR3nt: TGTGCCAGCTCACACCCCGGGAACCAAGAGACCCAGTACTTC

j_gene: TRBJ2-1
abundance: NA
d_gene: TRBD2
v_gene: TRBV4-3
len: 17
CDR3aa: CASSQEYRTSFLNEQFF
CDR3nt: TGCGCCAGCAGCCAAGAGTACAGGACTAGTTTTTTGAATGAGCAGTTCTTC

j_gene: TRBJ1-5
abundance: NA
d_gene: NA
v_gene: TRBV7-2
len: 13
CDR3aa: CASSSRGDQPQHF
CDR3nt: TGTGCCAGCAGCTCACGAGGGGATCAGCCCCAGCATTTT

j_gene: TRBJ2-7
abundance: once
d_gene: NA
v_gene: TRBV10-3
len: 13
CDR3aa: CAIGQFEGYEQYF
CDR3nt: TGTGCCATTGGACAGTTTGAGGGCTACGAGCAGTACTTC

j_gene: TRBJ2-7
abundance: NA
d_gene: NA
v_gene: TRBV7-2
len: 17
CDR3aa: CASSPSAGTTRAYEQYF
CDR3nt: TGTGCCAGCAGCCCATCTGCAGGGACCACTCGAGCCTACGAGCAGTACTTC

j_gene: TRBJ2-1
abundance: NA
d_gene: TRBD2
v_gene: TRBV10-1
len: 16
CDR3aa: CASSEKGASGRNEQFF
CDR3nt: TGCGCCAGCAGTGAGAAGGGAGCTAGCGGGAGGAATGAGCAGTTCTTC

j_gene: TRBJ2-3
abundance: NA
d_gene: NA
v_gene: TRBV2
len: 14
CDR3aa: CAHRTNRGTDTQYF
CDR3nt: TGTGCCCATCGAACGAACAGAGGCACAGATACGCAGTATTTT

j_gene: TRBJ1-1
abundance: once
d_gene: NA
v_gene: TRBV7-2
len: 16
CDR3aa: CASSSPSGAGNTEAFF
CDR3nt: TGTGCCAGCAGCTCCCCGTCCGGGGCGGGGAACACTGAAGCTTTCTTT

j_gene: TRBJ2-7
abundance: NA
d_gene: NA
v_gene: TRBV7-9
len: 13
CDR3aa: CASSSDTTYEQYF
CDR3nt: TGTGCCAGCAGCAGTGACACCACCTACGAGCAGTACTTC

j_gene: TRBJ2-3
abundance: NA
d_gene: TRBD1
v_gene: TRBV30
len: 17
CDR3aa: CAWSVPGTGGPTDTQYF
CDR3nt: TGTGCCTGGAGTGTGCCCGGGACAGGGGGCCCCACAGATACGCAGTATTTT

j_gene: TRBJ1-3
abundance: NA
d_gene: NA
v_gene: TRBV5-6
len: 14
CDR3aa: CASSLAGDGNTIYF
CDR3nt: TGTGCCAGCAGCTTGGCAGGGGACGGAAACACCATATATTTT

j_gene: TRBJ2-2
abundance: NA
d_gene: NA
v_gene: TRBV7-3
len: 18
CDR3aa: CASSLREWAPGSTGELFF
CDR3nt: TGTGCCAGCAGCTTAAGGGAATGGGCTCCAGGTAGCACCGGGGAGCTGTTTTTT

j_gene: TRBJ2-3
abundance: NA
d_gene: NA
v_gene: TRBV6-6
len: 14
CDR3aa: CASSYSLRTDTQYF
CDR3nt: TGTGCCAGCAGTTACTCTCTGAGGACAGATACGCAGTATTTT

j_gene: TRBJ1-2
abundance: NA
d_gene: TRBD1
v_gene: TRBV27
len: 14
CDR3aa: CASRIQGGGYGYTF
CDR3nt: TGTGCCAGCAGGATCCAGGGGGGAGGCTATGGCTACACCTTC

j_gene: TRBJ1-4
abundance: few
d_gene: NA
v_gene: TRBV4-1
len: 13
CDR3aa: CASSPPTGEKLFF
CDR3nt: TGCGCCAGCAGCCCACCGACAGGCGAAAAACTGTTTTTT

j_gene: TRBJ2-2
abundance: NA
d_gene: TRBD2
v_gene: TRBV5-8
len: 16
CDR3aa: CASIHNGEGGTGELFF
CDR3nt: TGTGCCAGCATCCACAATGGGGAGGGAGGCACCGGGGAGCTGTTTTTT

j_gene: TRBJ2-7
abundance: NA
d_gene: TRBD1
v_gene: TRBV4-1
len: 16
CDR3aa: CASSRPPGQVTYEQYF
CDR3nt: TGCGCCAGCAGCCGCCCCCCGGGACAGGTTACCTACGAGCAGTACTTC

j_gene: TRBJ2-5
abundance: NA
d_gene: NA
v_gene: TRBV5-1
len: 12
CDR3aa: CASSQAQETQYF
CDR3nt: TGCGCCAGCAGCCAGGCCCAAGAGACCCAGTACTTC

j_gene: TRBJ2-7
abundance: NA
d_gene: NA
v_gene: TRBV29-1
len: 12
CDR3aa: CSVDTVPYEQYF
CDR3nt: TGCAGCGTTGATACTGTCCCCTACGAGCAGTACTTC

j_gene: TRBJ2-3
abundance: few
d_gene: NA
v_gene: TRBV10-3
len: 11
CDR3aa: CAIRSTDTQYF
CDR3nt: TGTGCCATCAGATCCACAGATACGCAGTATTTT

j_gene: TRBJ2-5
abundance: NA
d_gene: NA
v_gene: TRBV5-6
len: 13
CDR3aa: CASSLGAQETQYF
CDR3nt: TGTGCCAGCAGCTTGGGGGCACAAGAGACCCAGTACTTC

j_gene: TRBJ2-7
abundance: NA
d_gene: NA
v_gene: TRBV4-3
len: 16
CDR3aa: CASSPTGWGISYEQYF
CDR3nt: TGCGCCAGCAGCCCCACCGGTTGGGGCATTTCCTACGAGCAGTACTTC

j_gene: TRBJ2-2
abundance: NA
d_gene: NA
v_gene: TRBV10-3
len: 15
CDR3aa: CAISSQRANTGELFF
CDR3nt: TGTGCCATCAGCTCCCAAAGAGCGAACACCGGGGAGCTGTTTTTT

j_gene: TRBJ2-5
abundance: NA
d_gene: NA
v_gene: TRBV29-1
len: 15
CDR3aa: CSVVAAGTQQETQYF
CDR3nt: TGCAGCGTTGTAGCCGCCGGGACACAGCAAGAGACCCAGTACTTC

j_gene: TRBJ2-5
abundance: once
d_gene: NA
v_gene: TRBV27
len: 15
CDR3aa: CASSRSRGVQETQYF
CDR3nt: TGTGCCAGCAGTAGATCCAGGGGGGTCCAAGAGACCCAGTACTTC